The 17 T cell receptor beta chains in this list originate from one sample, sequenced in a study of shared clonotypes between healthy human individuals. Produced via immunoSEQ multiplex PCR; TCRdb's table is partial and in-frame only. The table has roughly 1 million clones, roughly 70% seen once. Material: memory CD4+ T cells sorted from blood. As for subset: CD45RA-negative fraction. Receptors originate from a man between 18 and 29 years old in good health.

The chain links TRBV30 to TRBJ2-1; 10 bases align to TRBD1. Germline loops: CDR1 GTSNPN, CDR2 SVGIG (reference sequence). V lost 3 bases and J lost 9; bases outside the gene matches: 2. This CDR3 spans 12 amino acids. The chain's CDR3 is CAWSGDRGEQFF. The CDR3 DNA is TGTGCCTGGAGCGGGGACAGGGGTGAGCAGTTCTTC.

J is TRBJ2-3 and V is TRBV5-6, with no clear D. Trimming stripped 5 bases from V and 0 bases from J, with 10 bases between. The CDR3 length is 14 residues. Germline V gives CDR1 SGHDT, CDR2 YYEEEE. CDR3 bases: TGTGCCAGCAGGTGGACGGTGAGCACAGATACGCAGTATTTT. Its protein product is CASRWTVSTDTQYF.

V and J are TRBV27 and TRBJ1-5; weak D call: TRBD1 (5 bases). The V gene lost 4 bases and the J gene lost 4 bases, with 8 bases spanning the gap. The germline V gene has CDR1 MNHEY and CDR2 SMNVEV (reference sequence). The CDR3 is 13 amino acids. CDR3 protein: CASSWDGNQPQHF. As DNA, the CDR3 is TGTGCCAGCAGTTGGGACGGGAATCAGCCCCAGCATTTT.

This chain uses TRBV30 with TRBJ2-7; no clear D gene. CDR3 length equals 14 residues. V lost 0 bases and J lost 0, with 9 bases in between. CDR1 and CDR2 (germline): GTSNPN, SVGIG (reference sequence). The CDR3 reads CAWSVRVVSYEQYF. The CDR3 coding sequence is TGTGCCTGGAGTGTACGGGTAGTCTCCTACGAGCAGTACTTC.

The table lists this clone with a few counts. The CDR3 sequence: CASTGLGGYGYTF. CDR3 nucleotides: TGTGCCAGCACCGGGCTGGGGGGCTATGGCTACACCTTC. The chain carries TRBV6-1 and TRBJ1-2; weak D call: TRBD1 (5 bases). The V gene lost 7 bases and the J gene lost 4 bases, with 13 bases spanning the gap. Germline V gene data show CDR1 as MNHNS and CDR2 as SASEGT. The CDR3 is 13 residues long.

This sequence joins TRBV5-1 and TRBJ1-1; tentatively, D is TRBD1 (6 bases). Germline V CDR1 and CDR2: SGHRS, YFSETQ. CDR3 length: 13 amino acids. V was trimmed by 5 bases and J by 1 base, leaving 9 bases between them. Here the CDR3 DNA reads TGCGCCAGCAGACCACAGGGGAACACTGAAGCTTTCTTT. Translating it yields CASRPQGNTEAFF. Complete variable domain (other parts from reference TRBV5-1 and TRBJ1-1): KAGVTQTPRYLIKTRGQQVTLSCSPISGHRSVSWYQQTPGQGLQFLFEYFSETQRNKGNFPGRFSGRQFSNSRSEMNVSTLELGDSALYLCASRPQGNTEAFFGQGTRLTVV.

The chain links TRBV28 to TRBJ2-3, with 9 nucleotides matching TRBD1. Germline CDR1 is MDHEN and CDR2 is SYDVKM. The CDR3 is 15 residues long. Trimming cost V 4 bases and J 5 bases; bases outside gene matches: 7. The CDR3, as DNA: TGTGCCAGCAGTTCCCAGGGACAGGGTTTAGATACGCAGTATTTT. Protein sequence: CASSSQGQGLDTQYF.

The chain links TRBV5-6 to TRBJ2-5; tentatively, D is TRBD2 (6 bases). Near its end, the DNA agrees better with TRBJ2-7, so the J call may be wrong. CDR3 length: 14 residues. CDR1 is SGHDT, CDR2 YYEEEE, per germline. For the CDR3, the DNA is TGTGCCAGCAGCTTGTTAGGTAGCGGTGGCGAGCAGTACTTC. Translating gives CASSLLGSGGEQYF.

The V call is TRBV19, the J call TRBJ1-1, with TRBD1 matching over 8 bases. CDR3 size: 13 residues. Germline CDR1 LNHDA, CDR2 SQIVND (reference sequence). The V and J ends lost 4 bases and 10 bases, in that order; junction bases with no gene match: 8. The CDR3 loop reads CASSTGTGFLAFF. CDR3 sequence (DNA): TGTGCCAGTAGTACCGGGACAGGTTTTCTAGCTTTCTTT.

To note about this clone: The identical CDR3 is also encoded by other nucleotide sequences in the sample. V is TRBV5-6 and J is TRBJ2-7; 8 bases line up with TRBD1. This CDR3 contains 13 residues. Germline loops: CDR1 SGHDT, CDR2 YYEEEE. Trimming took 4 bases from V and 3 from J; bases not matched to a gene: 3. This chain's CDR3 is CASSRGQGYEQYF. In nucleotides, the CDR3 is TGTGCCAGCAGCAGAGGACAGGGCTACGAGCAGTACTTC.

The chain has TRBV2 and TRBJ1-1; D is undetermined. Trimming removed 7 bases at V and 8 bases at J, with 17 bases between. CDR1 and CDR2 from the germline V gene are SNHLY and FYNNEI. CDR3 size: 13 residues. The CDR3 here is CASINYPVGEAFF. CDR3 in DNA: TGTGCCAGCATTAATTATCCGGTAGGGGAAGCTTTCTTT.

The chain combines TRBV11-2 with TRBJ2-5; no clear D. The V end lost 0 bases, the J end lost 1 base, and 12 bases lay between the germline ends. CDR3 length: 16 amino acids. CDR1 is SGHAT, CDR2 FQNNGV, per germline. The CDR3 spells CASSLDLVRSQETQYF. The CDR3 DNA reads TGTGCCAGCAGCTTAGATTTGGTTAGATCCCAAGAGACCCAGTACTTC.

V and J are TRBV18 and TRBJ2-1; a weak D match, TRBD2 (5 bases). The germline gives CDR1 KGHSH, CDR2 LQKENI. This CDR3 contains 18 residues. V was shortened by 3 bases and J by 0 bases, with 18 bases between the two germline ends. The CDR3 loop reads CASSPAGRLESSYNEQFF. As DNA, the CDR3 is TGTGCCAGCTCACCCGCGGGCAGGTTGGAGAGCTCCTACAATGAGCAGTTCTTC.

The chain joins TRBV5-4 to TRBJ2-3, with TRBD1 as a possible D gene (6 bases). V lost 5 bases, J lost 5 bases, and 15 bases lay in between. The CDR3 extends over 14 amino acids. CDR1 is SGHNT, CDR2 YYREEE, per germline (reference sequence). CDR3: CASRRQDEKDTQYF. CDR3 DNA sequence: TGTGCCAGCAGGAGACAGGACGAAAAAGATACGCAGTATTTT.

Note on this clone: A read error may produce the germline difference seen at one junction end. The V call is TRBV7-8, the J call TRBJ2-7; 14 positions match TRBD2. The germline V gene encodes CDR1 SGHVS and CDR2 FQNEAQ. The CDR3 consists of 14 residues. The CDR3 DNA sequence: TGTGCCAGCAGCGCCGTACCGGGACTAGCGGGAGCGGACTTC. It codes for CASSAVPGLAGADF.

This chain's CDR3 is CASSFRPGSPDTQYF. CDR3 bases: TGTGCCAGCAGTTTTCGGCCAGGGTCCCCAGATACGCAGTATTTT. The rearrangement joins TRBV28 to TRBJ2-3, with D possibly matching TRBD1 (5 bases). CDR1 and CDR2 (germline): MDHEN, SYDVKM. The length of the CDR3 is 15 residues. Trimming stripped 3 bases from V and 4 bases from J, with 14 bases between.

The chain employs TRBV2 and TRBJ2-2; D perhaps matches TRBD2 (6 bases). Deletions cut 5 bases from V and 0 bases from J, with 7 bases between. The CDR3 runs 14 residues. Per the germline V gene, CDR1 is SNHLY and CDR2 is FYNNEI. The DNA of the CDR3 is TGTGCCAGCAGTTGGAGGGCGAACACCGGGGAGCTGTTTTTT. This gives the protein CASSWRANTGELFF.